The 26 T cell receptor beta chains in this list originate from one sample, sequenced in a study of T cell responses to AZD1222 COVID-19 vaccine (dated by TCRdb to the early 2020s). Taken with the paper, the label for time point translates to: baseline before first vaccination. Receptor amplification or capture employed the immunoSEQ multiplex PCR assay. The table was pulled from immuneACCESS by TCRdb, which kept in-frame rearrangements only. Such tables lose some clones; where checked, under half of the loss comes from unresolved V genes, and the rest has no known cause. In all, the sample holds about 100,000 clones, and 86% of those were seen once. Roughly 1.4% of the sample is taken by the ten largest. The sequencing used peripheral blood, collected on day 0 of AZD1222 vaccination. The receptors come from an adult in good health.

V and J are TRBV24-1 and TRBJ2-3; 10 nucleotides align to TRBD2. V lost 9 bases, J lost 3 bases, and 5 bases stayed unmatched. CDR1 KGHDR and CDR2 SFDVKD come from the germline V gene. The CDR3 length is 14 residues. CDR3 sequence reads: CATGKAGGTDTQYF. CDR3 in DNA: TGTGCCACCGGGAAAGCGGGAGGGACAGATACGCAGTATTTT.

The chain links TRBV15 to TRBJ1-4, with 10 bases fitting TRBD1. V lost 3 bases to trimming and J lost 0 bases; unmatched junction nucleotides: 7. This CDR3 has 18 amino acids. The V gene's germline CDR1 is LNHNV and CDR2 YYDKDF (reference sequence). As DNA, the CDR3 is TGTGCCACCAGCAGTGCGATGGGGACAGGGGCAACTAATGAAAAACTGTTTTTT. Amino acid sequence: CATSSAMGTGATNEKLFF.

This rearrangement joins TRBV28 to TRBJ2-7, with 9 bases lining up with TRBD1. V gave up 6 bases and J gave up 6 bases; unmatched junction bases: 12. The germline CDR1 and CDR2 sequences are MDHEN and SYDVKM. The CDR3 has 15 residues. The CDR3 DNA is TGTGCCAGCAGCATCCCCGGGACAGGGTATATCGAGCAGTACTTC. Translation gives CASSIPGTGYIEQYF.

This sequence joins TRBV27 and TRBJ1-3, with D unclear. Trimming took off 4 bases at V and 9 bases at J, with 22 bases between the two ends. The CDR3 is made up of 16 amino acids. Per the germline V gene, CDR1 is MNHEY and CDR2 is SMNVEV (reference sequence). The CDR3 region is CASSSSHPSLEGTIYF. DNA of the CDR3: TGTGCCAGCAGTTCGTCCCATCCGTCTCTGGAAGGCACCATATATTTT.

The chain has TRBV5-1 and TRBJ2-3; D may correspond to TRBD1 or TRBD2 (6 bases each). Germline-derived CDR1 and CDR2 are SGHRS and YFSETQ. Trimming pared 4 bases from V and 0 bases from J, leaving 12 bases between. The CDR3 extends over 15 amino acids. CDR3 bases: TGCGCCAGCAGCCTCCCGGGGGCAAGCACAGATACGCAGTATTTT. Translation gives CASSLPGASTDTQYF. Full variable domain (remainder filled in from reference TRBV5-1 and TRBJ2-3): KAGVTQTPRYLIKTRGQQVTLSCSPISGHRSVSWYQQTPGQGLQFLFEYFSETQRNKGNFPGRFSGRQFSNSRSEMNVSTLELGDSALYLCASSLPGASTDTQYFGPGTRLTVL.

The chain recombines TRBV7-7 with TRBJ1-2; D is unclear. Germline V gene data show CDR1 as SSHAT and CDR2 as FNYEAQ (reference sequence). The CDR3 has 14 residues. V dropped 2 bases and J dropped 6 bases, with 13 bases sitting between them. CDR3 residues: CASSLSRSHHGYTF. The CDR3 coding sequence is TGTGCCAGCAGCTTATCGCGGTCCCACCATGGCTACACCTTC. The full variable domain, with the rest looked up from reference TRBV7-7 and TRBJ1-2, is GAGVSQSPRYKVTKRGQDVTLRCDPISSHATLYWYQQALGQGPEFLTYFNYEAQPDKSGLPSDRFSAERPEGSISTLTIQRTEQRDSAMYRCASSLSRSHHGYTFGSGTRLTVV.

This sequence joins TRBV6-5 and TRBJ1-1; a weak D match, TRBD1 (6 bases). The germline V and J ends were trimmed by 6 bases and 5 bases, with 10 bases remaining between them. This CDR3 comprises 12 residues. Germline V CDR1 and CDR2: MNHEY, SVGAGI. CDR3 loop: CASRPQGTEAFF. Written as DNA, the CDR3 is TGTGCCAGCAGACCACAGGGAACTGAAGCTTTCTTT.

The CDR3: CASSKTGIGYTEAFF. The CDR3 DNA is TGTGCCAGCAGCAAGACAGGGATCGGGTACACTGAAGCTTTCTTT. The chain carries TRBV7-8 and TRBJ1-1, with 7 nucleotides matching TRBD1. The CDR3 contains 15 residues. V shed 5 bases, J shed 3 bases, and the junction held 9 bases outside the gene matches. Per germline, CDR1 SGHVS and CDR2 FQNEAQ. The entire variable domain, with the rest obtained from reference TRBV7-8 and TRBJ1-1, is as follows: GAGVSQSPRYKVAKRGQDVALRCDPISGHVSLFWYQQALGQGPEFLTYFQNEAQLDKSGLPSDRFFAERPEGSVSTLKIQRTQQEDSAVYLCASSKTGIGYTEAFFGQGTRLTVV.

V and J are TRBV7-2 and TRBJ2-5, with D possibly matching TRBD2 (6 bases). Germline V gives CDR1 SGHTA, CDR2 FQGNSA. This CDR3 is 14 amino acids long. V lost 1 base, J lost 9 bases, and 15 bases lay in between. In nucleotides, the CDR3 is TGTGCCAGCAGCTTAGTCACGGACTACCGGGCCCAGTACTTC. Amino acid sequence: CASSLVTDYRAQYF.

The chain uses TRBV28 and TRBJ1-3; D gene uncertain. The CDR3 contains 16 residues. V lost 5 bases and J 1 base, leaving 15 bases between the germline ends. In germline, CDR1 is MDHEN, CDR2 SYDVKM. CDR3 protein: CASSTRTDGSGNTIYF. The CDR3 bases are TGTGCCAGCAGTACCCGGACGGACGGATCTGGAAACACCATATATTTT. Together with reference TRBV28 and TRBJ1-3, the CDR3 gives the full variable domain: DVKVTQSSRYLVKRTGEKVFLECVQDMDHENMFWYRQDPGLGLRLIYFSYDVKMKEKGDIPEGYSVSREKKERFSLILESASTNQTSMYLCASSTRTDGSGNTIYFGEGSWLTVV.

V and J are TRBV6-4 and TRBJ2-1; 7 bases are shared with TRBD1. CDR3 length: 16 residues. Germline CDR1 is MRHNA and CDR2 is SNTAGT. V shed 0 bases, J shed 6 bases, and the junction held 8 bases outside the gene matches. CDR3 amino acids: CASSDSWGTEINEQFF. CDR3 DNA: TGTGCCAGCAGTGACTCCTGGGGGACAGAGATCAATGAGCAGTTCTTC.

The V call is TRBV28, the J call TRBJ2-2, with TRBD2 as a possible D gene (5 bases). V was clipped by 2 bases and J by 4 bases, with 14 bases between them. The CDR3 has 16 residues. Germline V gene data show CDR1 as MDHEN and CDR2 as SYDVKM. CDR3 residues: CASSLEGYSPTGELFF. In DNA, the CDR3 is TGTGCCAGCAGTTTAGAGGGATATTCACCCACCGGGGAGCTGTTTTTT.

V is TRBV25-1 and J is TRBJ2-7; D gene ambiguous. Trimming cost V 0 bases and J 3 bases, with 15 bases left between them. The V gene's germline CDR1 is MGHDK and CDR2 SYGVNS. The CDR3 contains 16 residues. The CDR3 region is CASSEYPPWTGYEQYF. The CDR3 nucleotides read TGTGCCAGCAGTGAATATCCTCCTTGGACCGGCTACGAGCAGTACTTC.

The chain recombines TRBV14 with TRBJ1-3; 7 bases align to TRBD1. V lost 4 bases, J lost 4 bases, and 7 bases stayed unmatched. Looked up from germline, CDR1 is SGHDN and CDR2 is FVKESK. CDR3 length: 15 residues. The chain's CDR3 is CASSPDGTVGNTIYF. The CDR3 nucleotides are TGTGCCAGCAGCCCCGACGGGACAGTAGGAAACACCATATATTTT.

The chain carries TRBV12-3 or TRBV12-4 and TRBJ2-5, with D perhaps TRBD1 (6 bases). CDR3 length: 13 residues. V was shortened by 7 bases and J by 5 bases, with 14 bases between the two germline ends. CDR3 protein: CASTLGARETQYF. In nucleotides, the CDR3 is TGTGCCAGCACTCTGGGGGCGAGGGAGACCCAGTACTTC.

This clone appeared a few times. In DNA, the CDR3 is TGCGCCAGCAGCCACTTTGTACTGATCCCGGGACACGCGACAAGGGAGCAGTACTTC. It yields the protein CASSHFVLIPGHATREQYF. The chain combines TRBV4-1 with TRBJ2-7; TRBD1 is a possible D gene (6 bases). CDR1 and CDR2 (germline): MGHRA, YSYEKL. The V gene lost 3 bases and the J gene lost 7 bases, with 31 bases spanning the gap. The CDR3 length is 19 residues.

The rearrangement links TRBV10-3 to TRBJ1-1; tentatively, D is TRBD1 (6 bases). Looked up from germline, CDR1 is ENHRY and CDR2 is SYGVKD. V lost 3 bases to trimming and J lost 4 bases, with 12 bases between them. This CDR3 spans 14 amino acids. The CDR3 reads CAISETGSGTEAFF. CDR3 sequence (DNA): TGTGCCATCAGTGAAACAGGGAGCGGCACTGAAGCTTTCTTT.

J is TRBJ2-1 and V is TRBV15; 8 bases map to TRBD2. The V gene's germline CDR1 is LNHNV and CDR2 YYDKDF (reference sequence). The CDR3 contains 16 residues. V dropped 0 bases and J dropped 6; count of bases not matched to a gene: 7. The CDR3 loop reads CATSRETRTSINEQFF. The CDR3 DNA follows: TGTGCCACCAGCAGAGAAACTCGGACTAGCATCAATGAGCAGTTCTTC.

For this clone: At one of its ends the junction is not consistent with the germline gene, which may arise from a read error. The V gene is TRBV6-5, the J gene TRBJ1-1; the D gene is possibly TRBD1 (5 bases). CDR3 length equals 14 residues. Germline assignment: CDR1 MNHEY and CDR2 SVGAGI. The CDR3 DNA sequence: TGTGCCAGCAGTCACTCATGGGGGGAGCCTGAAGCTTTCTTT. Its translation: CASSHSWGEPEAFF.

The V call is TRBV5-4, the J call TRBJ2-5, with D hard to call. This CDR3 is built from 13 residues. V was cut by 0 bases and J by 5 bases, with 8 bases left in between. The germline V gene encodes CDR1 SGHNT and CDR2 YYREEE (reference sequence). The CDR3 loop is CASSLGVVETQYF. CDR3 in DNA: TGTGCCAGCAGCTTGGGGGTAGTGGAGACCCAGTACTTC. Full variable domain (outside the CDR3, taken from reference TRBV5-4 and TRBJ2-5): ETGVTQSPTHLIKTRGQQVTLRCSSQSGHNTVSWYQQALGQGPQFIFQYYREEENGRGNFPPRFSGLQFPNYSSELNVNALELDDSALYLCASSLGVVETQYFGPGTRLLVL.

The rearrangement joins TRBV27 to TRBJ2-2; 11 nucleotides line up with TRBD1. Germline V CDR1 and CDR2: MNHEY, SMNVEV (reference sequence). J gave up 10 bases and V 1 base, and 5 bases lay outside the gene matches. This CDR3 comprises 15 residues. The CDR3 is CASSLFRTGGSELFF. The DNA of the CDR3 is TGTGCCAGCAGTTTATTTAGGACAGGGGGCTCGGAGCTGTTTTTT.

This chain uses TRBV6-5 with TRBJ1-2, with TRBD1 as a possible D gene (6 bases). Between the trimmed V and J ends, which lost 7 bases and 8 bases, there was a span of 17 bases. The germline CDR1 and CDR2 sequences are MNHEY and SVGAGI. The CDR3 is 13 residues long. CDR3 nucleotide sequence: TGTGCCAGCAATTCTCGGGGGGCGCCGGGCTACACCTTC. Protein: CASNSRGAPGYTF.

This chain uses TRBV6-6 with TRBJ2-7; 8 bases are shared with TRBD1. The V gene end was trimmed by 8 bases and the J gene end by 3 bases; junction bases not matched to a gene: 3. Per germline, CDR1 MNHNY and CDR2 SVGAGI (reference sequence). The CDR3 runs to 12 residues. The CDR3, as DNA: TGTGCCAGCCGGACAGGGAACTACGAGCAGTACTTC. Translated, it gives CASRTGNYEQYF.

The chain links TRBV7-9 to TRBJ1-1, with 7 bases that match TRBD1. The V gene end was trimmed by 4 bases and the J gene end by 1 base; junction bases not matched to a gene: 15. The CDR3 length is 18 residues. Germline values: CDR1 SEHNR, CDR2 FQNEAQ (reference sequence). The DNA for the CDR3 is TGTGCCAGCAGCTCGTCAAGACAGGGAGGAACCCCGAACACTGAAGCTTTCTTT. Its protein product is CASSSSRQGGTPNTEAFF.

The rearrangement joins TRBV7-2 to TRBJ1-6; D remains unclear. Trimming shortened V by 7 bases and J by 6 bases, and 22 bases separated the two germline ends. This CDR3 is 17 amino acids long. Germline V CDR1 and CDR2: SGHTA, FQGNSA. The chain's CDR3 is CASIPRGEGRLNSPLHF. In DNA, the CDR3 is TGTGCCAGCATCCCCCGGGGTGAGGGTCGCCTTAATTCACCCCTCCACTTT.

This chain joins TRBV4-2 and TRBJ2-7, with D possibly TRBD2 on 5 matching bases. Germline CDR1 LGHNA, CDR2 YNFKEQ. There are 16 residues in the CDR3. Trimming left V 1 base short and J 0 bases short, with 13 bases between. CDR3 region: CASSQGRSGVSYEQYF. For the CDR3, the DNA is TGTGCCAGCAGCCAAGGTCGAAGCGGCGTCTCCTACGAGCAGTACTTC.